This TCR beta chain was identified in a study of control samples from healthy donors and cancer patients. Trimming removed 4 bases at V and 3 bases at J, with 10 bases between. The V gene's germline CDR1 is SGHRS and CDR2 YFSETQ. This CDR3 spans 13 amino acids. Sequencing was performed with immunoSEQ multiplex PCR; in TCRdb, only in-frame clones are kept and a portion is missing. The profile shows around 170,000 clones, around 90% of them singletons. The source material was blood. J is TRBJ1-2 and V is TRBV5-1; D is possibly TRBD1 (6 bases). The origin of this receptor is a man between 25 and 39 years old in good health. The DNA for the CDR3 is TGCGCCAGCAGCCGGGGACACTACTATGGCTACACCTTC. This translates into CASSRGHYYGYTF.